Listed below are T cell receptor beta chains from one sample, sequenced in a study of T cells in Graves' hyperthyroidism and ophthalmopathy. TCRdb fed the multiplex PCR reads into MiXCR, producing one record per CDR3 protein. The table has 490,000 or so distinct CDR3 sequences, about 22% seen once; the top ten hold approximately 49%. Sequencing was carried out using blood. The receptors here all came from a woman in her 70s with Graves' ophthalmopathy. Both conserved end residues are part of each CDR3. The order of the fields is clone size, V gene, J gene, D gene, CDR3 DNA, CDR3 protein. A D gene is named only where the DNA matches it firmly. The size of a clone is reported for some rows only, either as once, few or many, or as a class for expanded clones.

abundance: .
v_gene: TRBV3-1
j_gene: TRBJ1-4
d_gene: TRBD1
CDR3nt: TGTGCCAGCAGGGACAGGGCAAGCGAAAAACTGTTTTTT
CDR3aa: CASRDRASEKLFF

abundance: few
v_gene: TRBV3-1
j_gene: TRBJ2-1
d_gene: .
CDR3nt: TGTGCCAGCAGCTCTCTGGCCTCCCCGGCCAATGAGCAGTTCTTC
CDR3aa: CASSSLASPANEQFF

abundance: .
v_gene: TRBV20-1
j_gene: TRBJ2-7
d_gene: .
CDR3nt: TGCAGTGCTAGAGATCCGTGGCAGGGCACCTACGAGCAGTACTTC
CDR3aa: CSARDPWQGTYEQYF

abundance: .
v_gene: TRBV20-1
j_gene: TRBJ2-7
d_gene: .
CDR3nt: TGCAGTGCTCGAGGAACTCGTCCCTCCTACGAGCAGTACTTC
CDR3aa: CSARGTRPSYEQYF

abundance: .
v_gene: TRBV6-1
j_gene: TRBJ2-2
d_gene: .
CDR3nt: TGTGCCACTAGGTCCGGGACAATCACCGGGGAGCTGTTTTTT
CDR3aa: CATRSGTITGELFF

abundance: once
v_gene: TRBV10-2
j_gene: TRBJ2-1
d_gene: TRBD2
CDR3nt: TGCGCCAGCACCCTAGGGACTAGCGGGAGTCTTCGAAGCAATGAGCAGTTCTTC
CDR3aa: CASTLGTSGSLRSNEQFF

abundance: few
v_gene: TRBV9
j_gene: TRBJ2-2
d_gene: .
CDR3nt: TGTGCCAGCAGCCCTCACGAGGCCGGGGAGCTGTTTTTT
CDR3aa: CASSPHEAGELFF

abundance: few
v_gene: TRBV15
j_gene: TRBJ1-5
d_gene: TRBD1
CDR3nt: TGTGCCACCGGACAGGACTCACGGCCCCAGCATTTT
CDR3aa: CATGQDSRPQHF

abundance: .
v_gene: TRBV7-2
j_gene: TRBJ1-2
d_gene: .
CDR3nt: TGTGCCAGCTCCAAGGACAAGAGCTATGGCTACACCTTC
CDR3aa: CASSKDKSYGYTF

abundance: .
v_gene: TRBV28
j_gene: TRBJ2-1
d_gene: .
CDR3nt: TGTGCCAGCAGGCCACGGGGGAATGAGCAGTTCTTC
CDR3aa: CASRPRGNEQFF

abundance: .
v_gene: TRBV27
j_gene: TRBJ1-5
d_gene: TRBD1
CDR3nt: TGTGCCAGCAGTTCCGGACAGGGGGCTGGCAATCAGCCCCAGCATTTT
CDR3aa: CASSSGQGAGNQPQHF

abundance: few
v_gene: TRBV19
j_gene: TRBJ1-2
d_gene: .
CDR3nt: TGTGCCAGTAGATCGAAAGAGTACTATGGCTACACCTTC
CDR3aa: CASRSKEYYGYTF

abundance: many
v_gene: TRBV2
j_gene: TRBJ2-1
d_gene: .
CDR3nt: TGTGCCAGCACCTCCGCTGTACCTAGTTCCTCCTACAATGAGCAGTTCTTC
CDR3aa: CASTSAVPSSSYNEQFF

abundance: .
v_gene: TRBV6-2/TRBV6-3
j_gene: TRBJ2-5
d_gene: .
CDR3nt: TGTGCCAGCAGTTACCCATTGGGGCCTGGCGAGGAGACCCAGTACTTC
CDR3aa: CASSYPLGPGEETQYF

abundance: .
v_gene: TRBV30
j_gene: TRBJ1-5
d_gene: .
CDR3nt: TGTGCCTGGAAGGCAGGGAAATTAACGAATAGCAATCAGCCCCAGCATTTT
CDR3aa: CAWKAGKLTNSNQPQHF

abundance: few
v_gene: TRBV28
j_gene: TRBJ1-4
d_gene: .
CDR3nt: TGTGCCAGCAGTTTAAAACAGGGAATGGGGAATGAAAAACTGTTTTTT
CDR3aa: CASSLKQGMGNEKLFF

abundance: .
v_gene: TRBV6-2/TRBV6-3
j_gene: TRBJ1-2
d_gene: TRBD1
CDR3nt: TGTGCTGGCAGGGCAGGGGGGAACTATGGCTACACCTTC
CDR3aa: CAGRAGGNYGYTF